Detailed here is one T cell receptor (beta chain). Its antigen is still unknown. This sample stems from a study of T-cell memory formation after mild COVID-19. Study information: Largely donor-specific sequence clusters came from a couple of donors.

From the 5' RACE reads, TCRdb called clonotypes with MiXCR, one entry per CDR3 protein. The sample consists of 200,000 to 300,000 distinct CDR3 sequences, 16% of them appearing once. Losses at the gene ends were 5 bases for V and 7 bases for J; bases not matched to a gene: 5. This CDR3 is 14 amino acids long. Germline V gene sequence: CDR1 SEHNR, CDR2 FQNEAQ (reference sequence). Study-wide findings and caveats: Whereas later expanders leaned CD4+, clones contracting day 15 to 85 showed a balanced CD4/CD8 makeup. CD4+ contracting clones were mainly CM and EM; CD8+ ones, EMRA.

This TCR derives from a man younger than 35 who had mild COVID-19 (a few samples of this study predate the infection). Cell type and time point are not known. The genes are TRBV7-9 and TRBJ2-2; 9 positions match TRBD2. Sequencing input: PBMCs or a T cell subset sorted from them (not recorded which). The CDR3 spells CASSRERGVGELFF. CDR3 in DNA: TGTGCCAGCAGCCGGGAGCGGGGGGTCGGGGAGCTGTTTTTT. The full variable domain, its missing parts supplied by reference TRBV7-9 and TRBJ2-2, is DTGVSQNPRHKITKRGQNVTFRCDPISEHNRLYWYRQTLGQGPEFLTYFQNEAQLEKSRLLSDRFSAERPKGSFSTLEIQRTEQGDSAMYLCASSRERGVGELFFGEGSRLTVL.